The rows below give T cell receptor beta chains drawn from one sample of a study of shared clonotypes between healthy human individuals. Produced via immunoSEQ multiplex PCR; TCRdb's table is partial and in-frame only. The table lists about 710,000 clones, more than 70% of them singletons. The sequencing input was memory CD4+ T cells sorted from blood. The receptor set was obtained from a woman aged 25-40 years in good health. Each CDR3 is given without its conserved first and last residue. The order of the fields is J gene, V gene, CDR3 protein.

J: TRBJ2-6; V: TRBV2; CDR3: ASTRISGANVLT
J: TRBJ1-2; V: TRBV28; CDR3: ASSFDRAGGYT
J: TRBJ2-4; V: TRBV9; CDR3: ASSVGGVGNIQY
J: TRBJ1-1; V: TRBV28; CDR3: ASSLPGRGRVGMNTEAF
J: TRBJ2-3; V: TRBV5-1; CDR3: ASRGRTGSGTDTQY
J: TRBJ2-1; V: TRBV19; CDR3: ASSQTGSPLGDEQF
J: TRBJ2-1; V: TRBV4-1; CDR3: ASSLILGRGALHEQF
J: TRBJ2-7; V: TRBV19; CDR3: ARQGASVRWRVSYEQY
J: TRBJ2-1; V: TRBV2; CDR3: ATERQELSSEQF
J: TRBJ1-1; V: TRBV18; CDR3: ASSPPGPNGLAEAF
J: TRBJ2-5; V: TRBV29-1; CDR3: SVQPRLGETQY
J: TRBJ2-2; V: TRBV4-1; CDR3: ASSPWAGNTGELF
J: TRBJ2-5; V: TRBV5-4; CDR3: ASSLSETRQETQY
J: TRBJ1-3; V: TRBV6-5; CDR3: ASSSSGPGNTIY
J: TRBJ2-7; V: TRBV2; CDR3: AAGQGHEQY
J: TRBJ1-2; V: TRBV28; CDR3: ASSVGGGRGYT
J: TRBJ2-1; V: TRBV10-1; CDR3: ASSSGSGYNEQF
J: TRBJ2-7; V: TRBV19; CDR3: ASSWDLHYEQY
J: TRBJ2-3; V: TRBV2; CDR3: ASSKSSGSTDTQY
J: TRBJ1-5; V: TRBV19; CDR3: ASSIRENQPQH
J: TRBJ2-3; V: TRBV28; CDR3: ASGPGQGGDTQY
J: TRBJ1-3; V: TRBV5-1; CDR3: ASSFWGTEAGNTIY
J: TRBJ1-2; V: TRBV5-4; CDR3: ASSSGQGKRWT
J: TRBJ1-5; V: TRBV11-2; CDR3: ASSRHGENQPQH
J: TRBJ2-7; V: TRBV10-1; CDR3: ASSGGRTYEQY
J: TRBJ1-2; V: TRBV2; CDR3: ASSGHYGYT
J: TRBJ2-1; V: TRBV7-2; CDR3: ASSPGGGLRPYNEQF
J: TRBJ2-5; V: TRBV6-5; CDR3: ASNNQGGQETQY
J: TRBJ1-3; V: TRBV30; CDR3: AWGRDSGNTIY
J: TRBJ1-1; V: TRBV5-4; CDR3: ASSRTLNTEAF
J: TRBJ2-6; V: TRBV2; CDR3: ASSRDFSGANVLT
J: TRBJ2-7; V: TRBV28; CDR3: ASSVSGDTSYEQY
J: TRBJ1-2; V: TRBV5-4; CDR3: ASSREMGQGAGYGYT
J: TRBJ2-7; V: TRBV28; CDR3: ASNLRQGVTYEQY
J: TRBJ2-1; V: TRBV5-1; CDR3: ASSLGGSTYNEQF
J: TRBJ2-1; V: TRBV6-5; CDR3: ASTGTSPYNEQF
J: TRBJ1-1; V: TRBV30; CDR3: AWSRSRPNTEAF
J: TRBJ2-7; V: TRBV4-1; CDR3: ASSRGLAGPSSYEQY
J: TRBJ2-2; V: TRBV7-9; CDR3: ASSLVLTGVANTGELF
J: TRBJ2-2; V: TRBV2; CDR3: ASSDFGTQQGELF
J: TRBJ2-5; V: TRBV5-1; CDR3: ASSFTDRVQETQY
J: TRBJ2-7; V: TRBV6-1; CDR3: ASSEDRGVSYEQY
J: TRBJ2-5; V: TRBV7-9; CDR3: ASSLEGRLSTQY
J: TRBJ2-7; V: TRBV9; CDR3: ASSPSGHTTYEQY
J: TRBJ2-1; V: TRBV6-4; CDR3: ASSQDPGTSHNEQF
J: TRBJ1-1; V: TRBV19; CDR3: AAQGQPGAEAF
J: TRBJ1-4; V: TRBV5-4; CDR3: ASSLGQGPGEKLF
J: TRBJ2-1; V: TRBV19; CDR3: ASSIGRGQGRREQF
J: TRBJ2-1; V: TRBV29-1; CDR3: SVELGLAGEGGIYNEQF
J: TRBJ2-7; V: TRBV18; CDR3: ASSPPGPLRYEQY
J: TRBJ1-2; V: TRBV7-2; CDR3: ASSLAGSANNYGYT
J: TRBJ1-5; V: TRBV19; CDR3: ASSPGQNQPQH
J: TRBJ2-7; V: TRBV5-1; CDR3: ASSRNLGQGYEQY
J: TRBJ1-1; V: TRBV5-6; CDR3: ASSADRNTEAF
J: TRBJ1-4; V: TRBV11-2; CDR3: ASSLIRNEKLF
J: TRBJ2-1; V: TRBV10-2; CDR3: ASRPGLAGGDEQF
J: TRBJ2-2; V: TRBV7-9; CDR3: ASSPKGGTGELF